This entry concerns a single T cell receptor beta chain. Antigen specificity is unknown. The sample comes from a study of CD8+CD57+ T cells in acquired aplastic anemia. Study in general: Sorted CD4+ and CD8+ cells gave an average of approximately 3 ug of DNA. Read counts for CD4+ cells (from healthy donors) averaged roughly 10 million. The study's findings and limits: Comparison of patients with controls identified some 29 shared CD8+ CDR3 sequences.

Germline lookup yields CDR1 SGDLS and CDR2 YYNGEE. V lost 0 bases to trimming and J lost 5 bases, with 5 bases between them. The CDR3 has 12 residues. Both TCR beta VDJ combination and CDR3 sequence profiling were carried out. Genomic DNA was the template for this profiling. TCRdb independently ran MiXCR on the reads; one entry per CDR3 protein. This sample has over 45,000 distinct CDR3 sequences, with roughly 69% found just once. The gene calls are TRBV9 and TRBJ1-1, with D perhaps TRBD1 (5 bases). The clonotype originates from a human donor in good health, serving as a control. The sequenced sample consisted of sorted CD4+, CD8+, or CD8+CD57+ T cells (not recorded which) from PBMCs. CDR3 DNA: TGTGCCAGCAGCGTAGGGGGGACTGAAGCTTTCTTT. This codes for CASSVGGTEAFF.